This is a list of T cell receptor beta chains from one sample in a study of T-cell reconstitution after alpha-beta-depleted transplantation in children. TCRdb analysed the PCR reads with MiXCR anew, one entry per CDR3 protein. The table records hundreds of thousands of distinct CDR3 sequences, approximately 14% of them present only once. The sequences come from PBMCs, collected before TCRalphabeta/CD19-depleted stem cell transplant. These receptors all stem from a girl between 2 and 10 years old with congenital amegakaryocytic thrombocytopenia, due to receive a stem cell transplant. Both conserved end residues are trimmed from each CDR3. Each record gives: V gene, J gene, CDR3 protein.

>TRBV5-1|TRBJ2-3
ASSLVWLGDTQY
>TRBV2|TRBJ2-3
ASRGGDTQY
>TRBV12-3/TRBV12-4|TRBJ2-5
ASSFTERETQY
>TRBV20-1|TRBJ2-1
SASGAGYSSYNEQF
>TRBV11-2|TRBJ2-5
ASGRDSQETQS
>TRBV12-3/TRBV12-4|TRBJ2-5
ASSSTGTGEETQY
>TRBV24-1|TRBJ1-5
ATSESGQPQH
>TRBV20-1|TRBJ2-7
SATYASGSSYEQY
>TRBV5-6|TRBJ2-5
ASSFPSGSMETQY
>TRBV5-1|TRBJ2-5
ASSLAGGGGETQY
>TRBV4-1|TRBJ2-1
ASGPGQGIYGEQF
>TRBV21-1|TRBJ2-1
ASSERLAVSYNEQF
>TRBV29-1|TRBJ2-5
SVASGQETQY
>TRBV7-2|TRBJ2-1
ASSLELSAGGLREQF
>TRBV20-1|TRBJ2-7
CARDLGVGSYEQY
>TRBV18|TRBJ2-5
ASSPRRVETQY
>TRBV20-1|TRBJ2-3
SALTSGKTDTQY
>TRBV20-1|TRBJ2-7
SASGAGKIFEQY
>TRBV29-1|TRBJ2-7
SARHRGSYEQY
>TRBV28|TRBJ2-1
ASSLPLGVSYNEQF
>TRBV12-3/TRBV12-4|TRBJ2-5
ASSLSAGEETQY
>TRBV15|TRBJ2-4
ATSRRDPQNIQY
>TRBV7-9|TRBJ2-3
ASSFAGLNTDTQY
>TRBV20-1|TRBJ2-3
SVGREYPPDTQY
>TRBV18|TRBJ2-1
ASSPFSRIYNEQF
>TRBV5-1|TRBJ2-1
ASSLQPNIHSNNEQF
>TRBV12-3/TRBV12-4|TRBJ2-3
ASSFSGTASTDTQY
>TRBV5-6|TRBJ2-7
ASSLWASHEQY
>TRBV20-1|TRBJ2-5
SARDASVETQY
>TRBV20-1|TRBJ1-2
SASTLPNYGYT
>TRBV5-1|TRBJ1-1
ASSTPRTGGFNGTEAF
>TRBV20-1|TRBJ2-5
SALPGLTETQY
>TRBV27|TRBJ2-2
ASRQPNTGELF
>TRBV5-1|TRBJ2-7
ASSHPGTEEKQY
>TRBV5-1|TRBJ2-7
ASTSGLAAEQY
>TRBV5-1|TRBJ2-7
ASSSQARNEQY
>TRBV6-4|TRBJ2-3
ASRDAPGLASTDTQY
>TRBV29-1|TRBJ2-5
SVEPREQGFQETQY
>TRBV7-9|TRBJ2-7
ASSLKDSESSYEQY
>TRBV20-1|TRBJ2-3
SASNQPDTQY
>TRBV7-9|TRBJ2-1
ASSYRQGSFNEQF